These 2 T cell receptor beta chains were all obtained from the same sample, sequenced in a study of control samples from healthy donors and cancer patients. The method was immunoSEQ multiplex PCR; TCRdb's version includes in-frame clones alone and lacks a portion of them. The table lists tens of thousands of clones, about 91% of them singletons, with about 0.91% in the top ten. Sequencing was done on a sample of PBMCs. These receptors were obtained from a man younger than 40 with colorectal cancer.

This clone was recorded a few times. The rearrangement links TRBV11-3 to TRBJ2-2; D is undetermined. Trimming cost V 1 base and J 2 bases, with 5 bases left between them. The CDR3 contains 14 residues. CDR1 is SGHNT and CDR2 is YENEEA in the germline V gene. CDR3 bases: TGTGCCAGCAGCTTAGGCTTAAACACCGGGGAGCTGTTTTTT. Protein: CASSLGLNTGELFF.

This chain links TRBV4-2 with TRBJ2-1, with 7 bases aligning to TRBD2. CDR1 LGHNA and CDR2 YNFKEQ come from the germline V gene. The CDR3 consists of 15 residues. The junction had 4 bases not matched to a gene; V was cut back by 1 base and J by 4 bases. The CDR3 sequence: CASSQGAGDYNEQFF. The CDR3, as DNA: TGTGCCAGCAGCCAAGGTGCGGGGGATTACAATGAGCAGTTCTTC.